These T cell receptor beta chains were read from a single sample in a study of blood T cell repertoires in COVID-19. The repertoire was sequenced with immunoSEQ multiplex PCR; TCRdb's copy has only in-frame clones and lacks some. Altogether over 120,000 clones are present, about four fifths being singletons, with the ten largest covering roughly 3.6%. The sequencing sample was made of peripheral blood. The receptors were gathered from a man in his 70s who had recovered from COVID-19. Each CDR3 is given with its conserved first and last residue. The D gene is left open where the match is weak. Only some rows state a clone size, as once, few, many or a class for expanded clones.

.	.	TRBV30	TRBJ1-3	CAWSAGETGNTIYF	TGTGCCTGGAGTGCCGGGGAAACTGGAAACACCATATATTTT
.	.	TRBV24-1	TRBJ1-1	CATSDSTTTEAFF	TGTGCCACCAGTGATTCTACGACTACTGAAGCTTTCTTT
.	.	TRBV7-9	TRBJ2-2	CASSLASTGELFF	TGTGCCAGCAGCTTAGCGTCTACCGGGGAGCTGTTTTTT
.	.	TRBV6-5	TRBJ1-2	CASSYRQDANYGYTF	TGTGCCAGCAGTTACCGTCAGGATGCAAACTATGGCTACACCTTC
.	.	TRBV6-5	TRBJ1-2	CASSYGSAGDGYTF	TGTGCCAGCAGTTACGGTTCGGCAGGGGATGGCTACACCTTC
TRBD2	.	TRBV6-4	TRBJ2-1	CASSDSSGISNEQFF	TGTGCCAGCAGTGACAGTAGCGGGATTAGCAATGAGCAGTTCTTC
TRBD2	once	TRBV19	TRBJ2-2	CASQPSGRETGELFF	TGTGCCAGTCAACCTAGCGGGAGGGAAACCGGGGAGCTGTTTTTT
.	.	TRBV6-2/TRBV6-3	TRBJ2-7	CASSPQLGGRLDYEQYF	TGTGCCAGCAGTCCCCAACTGGGGGGAAGACTAGACTACGAGCAGTACTTC
TRBD1	.	TRBV5-1	TRBJ1-1	CASSFTGGAGTEAFF	TGCGCCAGCAGCTTCACAGGGGGTGCCGGCACTGAAGCTTTCTTT
TRBD1	.	TRBV4-3	TRBJ1-2	CASSRTGQGASGYTF	TGCGCCAGCAGCCGGACGGGACAGGGGGCTAGTGGCTACACCTTC
TRBD2	.	TRBV5-1	TRBJ2-7	CASSWSGLAGAYEQYF	TGCGCCAGCAGCTGGTCTGGACTAGCGGGGGCATACGAGCAGTACTTC
.	.	TRBV6-5	TRBJ1-2	CASSPRSGGYTF	TGTGCCAGCAGTCCCCGGTCCGGTGGCTACACCTTC
TRBD1	.	TRBV12-3/TRBV12-4	TRBJ2-7	CASSSRDSYEQYF	TGTGCCAGCAGTTCCCGGGACAGCTACGAGCAGTACTTC
TRBD2	.	TRBV4-2	TRBJ2-6	CASSQDHRLAGFPGANVLTF	TGTGCCAGCAGCCAAGACCATAGACTAGCGGGATTTCCTGGGGCCAACGTCCTGACTTTC
TRBD1	.	TRBV4-1	TRBJ1-1	CASSQVTGGNTEAFF	TGCGCCAGCAGCCAAGTTACAGGGGGGAACACTGAAGCTTTCTTT
.	.	TRBV28	TRBJ2-7	CAIASSYEQYF	TGTGCCATAGCTAGCTCCTACGAGCAGTACTTC
TRBD2	.	TRBV6-1	TRBJ2-7	CASSEPSGTSGYEQYF	TGTGCCAGCAGTGAGCCCTCCGGGACTAGCGGCTACGAGCAGTACTTC
TRBD1	.	TRBV5-1	TRBJ2-3	CASSFRDSHTDTQYF	TGCGCCAGCAGCTTCCGGGACAGTCACACAGATACGCAGTATTTT
.	.	TRBV10-3	TRBJ2-7	CAISEGVEQYF	TGTGCCATCAGTGAAGGGGTCGAGCAGTACTTC
.	few	TRBV3-1/TRBV3-2	TRBJ1-2	CASSQGVRGANGYTF	TGTGCCAGCAGCCAGGGCGTGCGGGGCGCAAATGGCTACACCTTC
TRBD1	.	TRBV19	TRBJ2-1	CASSTDRGPLGGNEQFF	TGTGCCAGTAGTACTGACAGGGGCCCTTTGGGTGGGAATGAGCAGTTCTTC
.	few	TRBV5-1	TRBJ1-3	CASSLTTGNTIYF	TGCGCCAGCAGCTTAACAACTGGAAACACCATATATTTT
.	.	TRBV5-1	TRBJ1-4	CASRGQTTNEKLFF	TGCGCCAGCAGGGGGCAGACAACTAATGAAAAACTGTTTTTT
.	.	TRBV5-1	TRBJ1-1	CASSFTSMNTEAFF	TGCGCCAGCAGCTTCACGAGCATGAACACTGAAGCTTTCTTT
TRBD1	.	TRBV19	TRBJ1-5	CASSIGTGSNQPQHF	TGTGCCAGTAGTATCGGGACAGGGAGTAATCAGCCCCAGCATTTT
TRBD2	.	TRBV27	TRBJ2-3	CASRSSGNADTQYF	TGTGCCAGCAGGTCTAGCGGGAATGCAGATACGCAGTATTTT
.	.	TRBV5-1	TRBJ2-3	CASSLGPNRDTQYF	TGCGCCAGCAGCCTGGGCCCTAACAGAGATACGCAGTATTTT
TRBD1	once	TRBV4-3	TRBJ2-5	CASSQGDSTQETQYF	TGCGCCAGCAGCCAAGGGGACAGTACCCAAGAGACCCAGTACTTC
TRBD2	few	TRBV7-8	TRBJ2-1	CASSLSSGPRNEQFF	TGTGCCAGCAGCTTATCTAGCGGCCCCCGGAATGAGCAGTTCTTC
TRBD1	.	TRBV15	TRBJ1-6	CATRRDRDSSPLHF	TGTGCCACCAGAAGGGACAGGGATTCTTCACCCCTCCACTTT
.	once	TRBV21-1	TRBJ2-2	CASSSLKTGGYTGELFF	TGTGCCAGCAGCAGCTTAAAGACAGGGGGCTACACCGGGGAGCTGTTTTTT
TRBD2	.	TRBV4-1	TRBJ2-7	CASSQSRGGRLYEQYF	TGCGCCAGCAGCCAATCCCGGGGGGGGCGCCTCTACGAGCAGTACTTC
TRBD1	once	TRBV6-1	TRBJ1-1	CASSEVTGGTEAFF	TGTGCCAGCAGTGAAGTGACAGGGGGGACTGAAGCTTTCTTT
.	.	TRBV25-1	TRBJ1-2	CASSGSRGLNGYTF	TGTGCCAGCAGTGGATCCCGGGGTCTGAACGGCTACACCTTC
TRBD1	.	TRBV9	TRBJ1-1	CASSASGTVNTEAFF	TGTGCCAGCAGCGCGTCCGGGACAGTGAACACTGAAGCTTTCTTT
.	.	TRBV4-1	TRBJ1-5	CASSQERAGSNQPQHF	TGCGCCAGCAGCCAAGAACGGGCAGGGAGCAATCAGCCCCAGCATTTT
TRBD2	.	TRBV5-1	TRBJ2-3	CASRFGGGRGDTQYF	TGCGCCAGCAGGTTCGGAGGCGGGAGGGGAGATACGCAGTATTTT
TRBD1	.	TRBV14	TRBJ1-2	CASSQDLGQGYGYTF	TGTGCCAGCAGCCAAGATCTGGGACAGGGTTACGGCTACACCTTC
.	few	TRBV5-6	TRBJ1-6	CASSFGPSDNSPLHF	TGTGCCAGCAGCTTTGGCCCTTCCGATAATTCACCCCTCCACTTT
.	once	TRBV2	TRBJ1-5	CASSESRSSNQPQHF	TGTGCCAGCAGTGAATCGAGGAGTAGCAATCAGCCCCAGCATTTT
TRBD2	.	TRBV10-2	TRBJ2-5	CASSEASGRARETQYF	TGCGCCAGCAGTGAAGCTAGCGGGAGGGCGCGAGAGACCCAGTACTTC
.	.	TRBV13	TRBJ2-1	CASSLNWSEQFF	TGTGCCAGCAGCTTAAACTGGAGTGAGCAGTTCTTC
.	.	TRBV30	TRBJ2-6	CAWGRDITPSGANVLTF	TGTGCCTGGGGTAGGGACATAACCCCCTCTGGGGCCAACGTCCTGACTTTC
.	.	TRBV5-1	TRBJ2-5	CASSKRRLGFEETQYF	TGCGCCAGCAGCAAAAGGAGGTTAGGGTTTGAAGAGACCCAGTACTTC
.	.	TRBV7-9	TRBJ1-1	CASSFSTNTEAFF	TGTGCCAGCAGCTTTAGCACGAACACTGAAGCTTTCTTT
TRBD2	.	TRBV7-2	TRBJ2-3	CASSLVGTSGGTDTQYF	TGTGCCAGCAGCTTAGTAGGGACTAGCGGGGGCACAGATACGCAGTATTTT
TRBD1	.	TRBV27	TRBJ2-2	CASTTMRDRGSGRGELFF	TGTGCCAGCACCACCATGCGGGACAGGGGTTCCGGGCGCGGGGAGCTGTTTTTT
TRBD1	.	TRBV6-5	TRBJ1-2	CASKAGTGVAYGYTF	TGTGCCAGCAAAGCCGGGACAGGGGTTGCCTATGGCTACACCTTC
.	.	TRBV4-1	TRBJ2-3	CASRRVLGEEAQYF	TGCGCCAGCAGACGTGTTCTAGGGGAAGAGGCGCAGTATTTT
TRBD1	.	TRBV30	TRBJ1-6	CAWRVQGGNSPLHF	TGTGCCTGGAGGGTACAGGGGGGAAATTCACCCCTCCACTTT
.	once	TRBV5-4	TRBJ2-2	CASSLDRSNTGELFF	TGTGCCAGCAGCTTGGACAGATCGAACACCGGGGAGCTGTTTTTT
.	.	TRBV10-3	TRBJ2-1	CAISDQTRGPSGEQFF	TGTGCCATCAGTGATCAAACGCGGGGGCCATCGGGTGAGCAGTTCTTC
.	.	TRBV6-2/TRBV6-3	TRBJ1-4	CASSYYTSGTTKEKLFF	TGTGCCAGCAGTTACTATACATCCGGGACAACGAAGGAAAAACTGTTTTTT
.	.	TRBV24-1	TRBJ1-2	CATSDRTVGYGYTF	TGTGCCACCAGTGACCGGACTGTGGGCTATGGCTACACCTTC
.	once	TRBV7-8	TRBJ1-5	CASSVTGNNQPQHF	TGTGCCAGCAGCGTAACAGGGAACAATCAGCCCCAGCATTTT
TRBD2	.	TRBV18	TRBJ2-1	CASLPPTSVSNEQFF	TGTGCCAGCTTACCACCAACTAGCGTCTCCAATGAGCAGTTCTTC
TRBD1	.	TRBV3-1/TRBV3-2	TRBJ2-3	CASSRGAGQGHTDTQYF	TGTGCCAGCAGCCGAGGGGCGGGACAGGGCCACACAGATACGCAGTATTTT
TRBD2	once	TRBV4-1	TRBJ2-5	CASSSGTSGRGTQYF	TGCGCCAGCAGCTCCGGGACTAGCGGGAGAGGGACCCAGTACTTC